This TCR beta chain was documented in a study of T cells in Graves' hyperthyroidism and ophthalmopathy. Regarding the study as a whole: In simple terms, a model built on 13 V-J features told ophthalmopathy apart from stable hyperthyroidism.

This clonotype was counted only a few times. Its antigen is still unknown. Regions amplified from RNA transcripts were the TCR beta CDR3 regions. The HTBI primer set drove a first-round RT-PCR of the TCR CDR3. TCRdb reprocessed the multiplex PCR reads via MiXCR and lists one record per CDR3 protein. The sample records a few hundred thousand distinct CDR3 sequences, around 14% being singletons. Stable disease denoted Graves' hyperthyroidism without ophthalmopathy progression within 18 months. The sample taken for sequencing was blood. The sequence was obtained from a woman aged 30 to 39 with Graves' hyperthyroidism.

The CDR3: CASSLALAGPDTQYF. The CDR3 bases are TGCGCCAGCAGCTTGGCTCTAGCGGGTCCCGATACGCAGTATTTT. The gene calls are TRBV5-1 and TRBJ2-3; 8 nucleotides align to TRBD2. V dropped 0 bases and J dropped 6; count of bases not matched to a gene: 6. The CDR3 has 15 residues. The V gene's germline CDR1 is SGHRS and CDR2 YFSETQ.